This T cell receptor beta chain was profiled in a study of cytomegalovirus exposure and HLA in healthy donors. The PCR contained 60 Vbeta and 13 Jbeta primers. The table came from immunoSEQ multiplex PCR; TCRdb's copy has only in-frame clones and leaves some out. Found here are roughly 63,000 clones, around 68% of them singletons; the top ten hold roughly 23%. This CDR3 has 16 residues. The V segment lost 3 bases and the J segment 6 bases; nucleotides outside the gene matches: 6. Germline V lookup: CDR1 SNHLY, CDR2 FYNNEI. The sequencing input was PBMCs. The rearrangement links TRBV2 to TRBJ2-7, with TRBD2 matching 15 bases. This clonotype was obtained from a man aged 50 to 60 in good health and CMV-seropositive. This CDR3 reads CASSDMGLAGGVEQYF. CDR3 DNA: TGTGCCAGCAGTGATATGGGACTAGCGGGAGGAGTCGAGCAGTACTTC.